This TCR beta chain was sequenced for a study of control samples from healthy donors and cancer patients. This table comes from immunoSEQ multiplex PCR, and its TCRdb copy is limited to in-frame clones, with some not included. The data hold around 20,000 clones, with around 80% observed a single time. V was clipped by 3 bases and J by 0 bases; unmatched bases: 4. CDR1 is KGHDR, CDR2 SFDVKD, per germline. The CDR3 covers 17 residues. The sample taken for sequencing was PBMCs. The source of this sequence is a man of 80 years or more with head and neck cancer. J is TRBJ1-6 and V is TRBV24-1, with 7 nucleotides matching TRBD1. In DNA form, the CDR3 reads TGTGCCACCAGTGATGCACAGGGGAGCTCCTATAATTCACCCCTCCACTTT. This gives the protein CATSDAQGSSYNSPLHF.